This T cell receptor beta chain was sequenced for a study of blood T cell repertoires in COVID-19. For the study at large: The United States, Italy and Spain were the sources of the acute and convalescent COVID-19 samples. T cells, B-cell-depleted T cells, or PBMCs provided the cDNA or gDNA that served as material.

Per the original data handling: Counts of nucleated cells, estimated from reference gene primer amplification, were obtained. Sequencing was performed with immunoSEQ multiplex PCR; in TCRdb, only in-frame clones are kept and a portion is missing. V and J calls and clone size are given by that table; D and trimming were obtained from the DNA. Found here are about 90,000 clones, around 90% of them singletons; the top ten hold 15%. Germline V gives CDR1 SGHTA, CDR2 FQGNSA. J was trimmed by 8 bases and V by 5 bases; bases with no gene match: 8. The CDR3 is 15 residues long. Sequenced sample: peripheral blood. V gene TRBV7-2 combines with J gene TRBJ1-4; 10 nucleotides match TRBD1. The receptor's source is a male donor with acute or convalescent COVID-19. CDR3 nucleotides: TGTGCCAGCAGCAACCGAGACAGGGGGCTCGAAAAACTGTTTTTT. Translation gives CASSNRDRGLEKLFF.